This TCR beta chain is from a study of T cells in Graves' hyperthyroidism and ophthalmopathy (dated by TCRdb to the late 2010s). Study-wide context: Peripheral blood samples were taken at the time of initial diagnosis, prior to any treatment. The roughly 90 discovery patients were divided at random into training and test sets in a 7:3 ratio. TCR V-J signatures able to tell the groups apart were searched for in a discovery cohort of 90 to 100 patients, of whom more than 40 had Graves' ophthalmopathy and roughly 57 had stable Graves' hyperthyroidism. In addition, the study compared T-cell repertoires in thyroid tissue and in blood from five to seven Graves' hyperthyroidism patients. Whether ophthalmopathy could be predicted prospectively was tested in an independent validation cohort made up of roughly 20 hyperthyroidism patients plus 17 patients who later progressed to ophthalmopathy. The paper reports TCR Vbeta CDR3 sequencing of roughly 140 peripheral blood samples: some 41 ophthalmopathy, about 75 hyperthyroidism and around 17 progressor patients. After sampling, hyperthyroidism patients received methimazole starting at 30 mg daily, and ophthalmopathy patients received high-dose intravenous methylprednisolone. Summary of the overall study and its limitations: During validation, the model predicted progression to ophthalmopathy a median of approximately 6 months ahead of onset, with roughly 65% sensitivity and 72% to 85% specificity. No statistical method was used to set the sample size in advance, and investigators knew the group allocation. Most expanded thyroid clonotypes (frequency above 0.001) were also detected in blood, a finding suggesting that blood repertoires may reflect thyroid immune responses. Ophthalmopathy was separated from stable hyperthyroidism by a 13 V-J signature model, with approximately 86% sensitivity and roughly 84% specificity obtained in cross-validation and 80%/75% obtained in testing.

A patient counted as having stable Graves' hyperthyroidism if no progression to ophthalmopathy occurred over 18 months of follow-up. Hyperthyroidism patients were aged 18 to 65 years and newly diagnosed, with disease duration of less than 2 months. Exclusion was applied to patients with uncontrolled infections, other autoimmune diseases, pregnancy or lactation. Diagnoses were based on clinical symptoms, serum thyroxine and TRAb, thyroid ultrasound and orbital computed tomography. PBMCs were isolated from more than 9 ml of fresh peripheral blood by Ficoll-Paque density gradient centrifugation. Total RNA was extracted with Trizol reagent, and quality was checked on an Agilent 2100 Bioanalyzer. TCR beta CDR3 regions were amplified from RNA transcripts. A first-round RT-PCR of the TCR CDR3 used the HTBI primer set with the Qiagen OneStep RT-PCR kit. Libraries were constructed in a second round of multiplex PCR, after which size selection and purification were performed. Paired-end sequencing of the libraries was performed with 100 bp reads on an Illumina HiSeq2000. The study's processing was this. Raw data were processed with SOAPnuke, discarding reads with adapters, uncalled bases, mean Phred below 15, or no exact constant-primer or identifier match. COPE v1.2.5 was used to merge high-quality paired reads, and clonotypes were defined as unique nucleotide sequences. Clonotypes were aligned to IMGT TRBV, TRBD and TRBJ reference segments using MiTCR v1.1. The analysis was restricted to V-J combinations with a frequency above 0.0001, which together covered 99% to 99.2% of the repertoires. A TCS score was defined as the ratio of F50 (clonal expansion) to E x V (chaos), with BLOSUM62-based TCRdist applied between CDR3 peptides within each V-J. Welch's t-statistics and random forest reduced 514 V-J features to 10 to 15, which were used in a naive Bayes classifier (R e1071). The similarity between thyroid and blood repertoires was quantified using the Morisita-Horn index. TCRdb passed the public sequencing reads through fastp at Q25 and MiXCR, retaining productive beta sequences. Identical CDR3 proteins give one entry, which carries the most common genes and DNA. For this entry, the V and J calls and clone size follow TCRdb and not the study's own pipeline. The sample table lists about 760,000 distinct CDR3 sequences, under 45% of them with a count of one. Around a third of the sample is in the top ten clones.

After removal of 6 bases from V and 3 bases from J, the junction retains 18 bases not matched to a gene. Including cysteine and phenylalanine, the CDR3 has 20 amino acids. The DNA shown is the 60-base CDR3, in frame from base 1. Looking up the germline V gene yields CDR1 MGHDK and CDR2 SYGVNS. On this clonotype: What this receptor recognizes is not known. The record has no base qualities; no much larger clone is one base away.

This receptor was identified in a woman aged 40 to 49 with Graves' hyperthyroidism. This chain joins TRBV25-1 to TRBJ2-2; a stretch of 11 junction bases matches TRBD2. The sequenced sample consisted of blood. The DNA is TGTGCCAGCAGCGTAGCTACTAGCGGGGGCGGAGAGACCTACACCGGGGAGCTGTTTTTT. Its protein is CASSVATSGGGETYTGELFF.